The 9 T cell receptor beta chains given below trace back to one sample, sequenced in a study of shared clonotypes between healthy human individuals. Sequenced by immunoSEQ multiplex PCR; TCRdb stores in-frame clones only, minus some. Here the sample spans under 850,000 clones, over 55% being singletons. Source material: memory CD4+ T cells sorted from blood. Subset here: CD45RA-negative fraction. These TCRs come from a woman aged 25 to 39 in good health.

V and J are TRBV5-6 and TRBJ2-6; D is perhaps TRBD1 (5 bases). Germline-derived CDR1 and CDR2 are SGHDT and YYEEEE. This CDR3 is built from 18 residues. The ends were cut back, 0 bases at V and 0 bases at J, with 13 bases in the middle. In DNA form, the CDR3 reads TGTGCCAGCAGCTTGGTCTTCGACAGCTTCTCTGGGGCCAACGTCCTGACTTTC. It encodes CASSLVFDSFSGANVLTF.

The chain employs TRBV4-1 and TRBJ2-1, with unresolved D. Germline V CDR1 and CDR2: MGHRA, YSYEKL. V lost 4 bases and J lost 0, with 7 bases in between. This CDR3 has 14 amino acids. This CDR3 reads CASSPRSSYNEQFF. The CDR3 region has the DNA TGCGCCAGCAGCCCTCGGAGCTCCTACAATGAGCAGTTCTTC.

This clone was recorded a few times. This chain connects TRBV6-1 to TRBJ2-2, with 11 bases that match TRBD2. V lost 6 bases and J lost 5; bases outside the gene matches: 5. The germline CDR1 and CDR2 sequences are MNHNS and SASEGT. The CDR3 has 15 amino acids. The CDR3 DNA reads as TGTGCCAGCAGCCAACTAGCGGGAGAGACCGGGGAGCTGTTTTTT. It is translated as CASSQLAGETGELFF.

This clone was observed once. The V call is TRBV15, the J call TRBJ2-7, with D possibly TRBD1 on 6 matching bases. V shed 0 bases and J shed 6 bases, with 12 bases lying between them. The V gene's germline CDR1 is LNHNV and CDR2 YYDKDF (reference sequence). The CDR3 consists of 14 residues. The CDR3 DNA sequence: TGTGCCACCAGCAGAGATAACAGGGAAGTCGAGCAGTACTTC. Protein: CATSRDNREVEQYF.

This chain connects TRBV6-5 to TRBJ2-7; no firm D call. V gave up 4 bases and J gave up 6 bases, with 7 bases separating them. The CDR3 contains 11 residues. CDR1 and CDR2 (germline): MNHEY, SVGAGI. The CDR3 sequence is CASSSLFEQYF. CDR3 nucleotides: TGTGCCAGCAGTTCTCTTTTCGAGCAGTACTTC.

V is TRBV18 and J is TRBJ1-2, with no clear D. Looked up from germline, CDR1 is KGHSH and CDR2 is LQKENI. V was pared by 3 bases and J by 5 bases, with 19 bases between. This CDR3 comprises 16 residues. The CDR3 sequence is CASSPREGLVFYGYTF. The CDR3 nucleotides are TGTGCCAGCTCACCGAGGGAGGGATTGGTTTTTTATGGCTACACCTTC. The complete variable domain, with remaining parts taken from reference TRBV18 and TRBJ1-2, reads NAGVMQNPRHLVRRRGQEARLRCSPMKGHSHVYWYRQLPEEGLKFMVYLQKENIIDESGMPKERFSAEFPKEGPSILRIQQVVRGDSAAYFCASSPREGLVFYGYTFGSGTRLTVV.

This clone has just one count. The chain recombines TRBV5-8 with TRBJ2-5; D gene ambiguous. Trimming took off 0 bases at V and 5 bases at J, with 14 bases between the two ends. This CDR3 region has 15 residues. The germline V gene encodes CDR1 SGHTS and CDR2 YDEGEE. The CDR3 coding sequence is TGTGCCAGCAGCTTGGTCTTCTTGGGTGGTGAGACCCAGTACTTC. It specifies CASSLVFLGGETQYF.

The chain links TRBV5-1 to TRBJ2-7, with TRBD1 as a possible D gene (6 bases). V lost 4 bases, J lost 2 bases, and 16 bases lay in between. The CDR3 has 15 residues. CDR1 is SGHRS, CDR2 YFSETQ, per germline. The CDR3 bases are TGCGCCAGCAGCCCCCCGGGACAAGAAACCTACGAGCAGTACTTC. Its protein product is CASSPPGQETYEQYF.

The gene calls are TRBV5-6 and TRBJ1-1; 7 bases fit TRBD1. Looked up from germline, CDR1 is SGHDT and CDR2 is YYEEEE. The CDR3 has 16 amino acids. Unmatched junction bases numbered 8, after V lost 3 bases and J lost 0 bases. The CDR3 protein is CASSSAGQFLNTEAFF. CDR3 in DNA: TGTGCCAGCAGCTCAGCGGGACAGTTTTTGAACACTGAAGCTTTCTTT.